Below, one TCR beta chain is given with its context. This sample is drawn from a study of blood T cell repertoires in COVID-19. Study context: Whether acute or convalescent, the COVID-19 samples came from the United States, Italy and Spain. Nucleic acid was either cDNA or gDNA, and it came from T cells, B-cell-depleted T cells, or PBMCs.

The authors' processing: The authors estimated nucleated cell counts from reference gene primer amplification. The table came from immunoSEQ multiplex PCR; TCRdb's copy has only in-frame clones and leaves some out. The D gene and trimming were derived from the DNA, and the V and J assignments and clone size from that table. This sample yields roughly 210,000 clones, of which around 90% are seen a single time; 1.5% to 2% belongs to the top ten. This CDR3 is 14 amino acids long. From germline, CDR1 is SGHNT and CDR2 YYREEE (reference sequence). The germline V and J ends were trimmed by 3 bases and 4 bases, with 14 bases remaining between them.

The sequenced sample consisted of peripheral blood. The V and J genes are TRBV5-4 and TRBJ2-7; D is perhaps TRBD2 (6 bases). This TCR came from a man between 65 and 80 years old with acute or convalescent COVID-19. CDR3 DNA sequence: TGTGCCAGCAGCTCGGGACTGCTAACTTACGAGCAGTACTTC. It is translated as CASSSGLLTYEQYF.